This TCR beta chain appears in the sequencing data of a study of patients and donors after allogeneic stem cell transplantation. MiXCR was run by TCRdb on the RT-PCR reads, yielding one entry per CDR3 protein. The sample holds 400,000 to 450,000 distinct CDR3 sequences, roughly 17% seen once. CDR1 DFQATT and CDR2 SNEGSKA come from the germline V gene (reference sequence). Between the trimmed V and J ends, which lost 4 bases and 18 bases, there was a span of 19 bases. The CDR3 has 12 residues. In its sample, this clonotype was seen a few times. The clonotype comes from a human donor who was either an allogeneic HSCT recipient or a stem cell or donor lymphocyte infusion donor (not recorded which). It is not recorded whose cells these are; they may come from a transplant donor. The specimen sequenced was blood, either unsorted or a sorted T cell fraction (not recorded which). The chain links TRBV20-1 to TRBJ1-6; no clear D gene. CDR3 in DNA: TGCAGTGCTACTCCGAAAAGATCGACCCCCCACTTT. This sequence encodes CSATPKRSTPHF.